These 11 T cell receptor beta chains were all obtained from the same sample, sequenced in a study of naive and memory T cell subsets. Two oligonucleotides, mixed equimolar, formed the beta constant-region primer covering TRBC1 and TRBC2. Nested alpha and beta constant-region primers with the SP2 primer drove four PCR rounds on ligated cDNA. Via MiXCR, TCRdb re-called the UMI-ligation and nested PCR reads, giving one row per CDR3 protein. The sample comprises 150,000 or so distinct CDR3 sequences, roughly 22% of which are singletons, and 0.11% rests with the top ten. Overall study results and limits: Especially in CD8 cells, naive repertoires contained a few larger clonotypes, possibly CD45RA-re-expressing memory cells.

These TCRs are of unknown antigen specificity. The sequenced sample was naive CD4+ T cells from blood. Receptors were obtained from a human donor in good health.

The chain links TRBV6-6 to TRBJ2-6, with 8 bases that match TRBD1. Germline V gene sequence: CDR1 MNHNY, CDR2 SVGAGI (reference sequence). CDR3 length: 20 residues. Germline trimming cut 5 bases from V and 0 bases from J; bases unmatched to any gene: 15. CDR3 amino acids: CASSPAPGTGKSSGANVLTF. The CDR3 DNA follows: TGTGCCAGCAGTCCGGCTCCCGGGACAGGCAAAAGCTCTGGGGCCAACGTCCTGACTTTC.

This clonotype has ten or more counts. The chain uses TRBV18 and TRBJ2-7, with 7 bases matching TRBD2. The trim removed 3 bases at V and 4 bases at J, leaving 6 bases unmatched. Germline-derived CDR1 and CDR2 are KGHSH and LQKENI. The CDR3 runs to 14 residues. This CDR3 reads CASSPRGDIYEQYF. The CDR3 DNA sequence: TGTGCCAGCTCACCTCGGGGGGATATTTACGAGCAGTACTTC.

The rearrangement links TRBV29-1 to TRBJ1-3; D call uncertain. Trimming cost V 7 bases and J 0 bases, with 19 bases left between them. This CDR3 is 16 amino acids long. Germline assignment: CDR1 SQVTM and CDR2 ANQGSEA. CDR3 loop: CSACRDNRNSGNTIYF. CDR3 nucleotide sequence: TGCAGCGCCTGTCGTGACAATCGCAACTCTGGAAACACCATATATTTT.

This clonotype showed up just a few times. The J gene is TRBJ1-2, the V gene TRBV5-1; D gene uncertain. In germline, CDR1 is SGHRS, CDR2 YFSETQ. V dropped 1 base and J dropped 3 bases, with 10 bases sitting between them. The CDR3 totals 14 residues. This CDR3 is CASSLTSADYGYTF. In DNA form, the CDR3 reads TGCGCCAGCAGCTTGACCAGTGCTGACTATGGCTACACCTTC.

The rearrangement uses TRBV29-1 and TRBJ1-1; tentative D call: TRBD1 (5 bases). With 2 bases removed from V and 1 base from J, the gap between germline ends came to 8 bases. The germline V gene encodes CDR1 SQVTM and CDR2 ANQGSEA. This CDR3 is built from 13 residues. DNA of the CDR3: TGCAGCGTTGAAAACGGGGGGAACACTGAAGCTTTCTTT. This encodes CSVENGGNTEAFF.

This clonotype was observed a few times. The chain links TRBV7-9 to TRBJ1-4; D is unresolved. CDR3 length equals 15 residues. Trimming took 2 bases from V and 5 from J, leaving 12 bases between them. CDR1 is SEHNR, CDR2 FQNEAQ, per germline (reference sequence). The CDR3 DNA follows: TGTGCCAGCAGCTTAATTTCACAGAAGAATGAAAAACTGTTTTTT. It yields the protein CASSLISQKNEKLFF.

The chain has TRBV12-3 or TRBV12-4 and TRBJ2-4; D is possibly TRBD1 (7 bases). The V end lost 5 bases, the J end lost 7 bases, and 18 bases lay between the germline ends. The CDR3 has 15 amino acids. The CDR3 DNA is TGTGCCAGCAGTCTAAACAGGGGAGGAGGGAACATTCAGTACTTC. The encoded protein is CASSLNRGGGNIQYF.

This clonotype was counted between two and nine times. The J gene is TRBJ2-2, the V gene TRBV11-1; a possible D gene is TRBD1 (5 bases). Germline-derived CDR1 and CDR2 are SGHAT and FQDESV (reference sequence). The CDR3 has 17 residues. Trimming stripped 0 bases from V and 1 base from J, with 12 bases between. CDR3 bases: TGTGCCAGCAGCTTAGCCTCAGGGATCCAGAACACCGGGGAGCTGTTTTTT. Protein sequence: CASSLASGIQNTGELFF.

The chain uses TRBV6-5 and TRBJ2-7; 7 bases fit TRBD1. The ends lost 5 bases at V and 0 bases at J; junction bases unmatched: 7. Per germline, CDR1 MNHEY and CDR2 SVGAGI. The CDR3 has 15 amino acids. The CDR3 reads CASSRTGLSSYEQYF. The CDR3 DNA sequence: TGTGCCAGCAGTAGGACAGGCCTGAGCTCCTACGAGCAGTACTTC.

This clonotype was found many times. The V and J genes are TRBV28 and TRBJ2-3; D unclear. Trimming left V 5 bases short and J 5 bases short, with 8 bases between. Per germline, CDR1 MDHEN and CDR2 SYDVKM. This CDR3 has 12 residues. CDR3 sequence: CASSHLGDTQYF. The CDR3 DNA reads TGTGCCAGCAGTCATCTAGGAGATACGCAGTATTTT.

The chain has TRBV27 and TRBJ1-2; unclear D gene. CDR3 length equals 13 residues. With 6 bases removed from V and 4 bases from J, the gap between germline ends came to 12 bases. CDR1 and CDR2 (germline): MNHEY, SMNVEV (reference sequence). This CDR3 reads CASRPRQAYGYTF. The CDR3 DNA sequence: TGTGCCAGCAGGCCGCGCCAGGCCTATGGCTACACCTTC.